Below, one T cell receptor (beta chain) is given with its context. Its specificity is unknown. This specimen comes from a study of cytomegalovirus exposure and HLA in healthy donors. General study points: The listing of about 150 TCR beta chains classed them as cytomegalovirus-associated. The productive fraction for most TCR beta V segments was about 87% or about 30% in an earlier analysis.

PCR used 60 Vbeta primers and 13 Jbeta primers. Data came from immunoSEQ multiplex PCR; TCRdb stores just in-frame clones and leaves some out. Found here are about 130,000 clones, 75% to 80% of them singletons; the top ten hold roughly 4.2%. There are 15 residues in the CDR3. Germline V lookup: CDR1 SGDLS, CDR2 YYNGEE. V was pared by 3 bases and J by 0 bases, with 3 bases of the junction left unmatched. What was sequenced was PBMCs. The genes are TRBV9 and TRBJ2-5; 9 nucleotides agree with TRBD2. This TCR was recovered from a male donor in good health and CMV-seronegative. CDR3 amino acids: CASSAGLAYQETQYF. CDR3 nucleotides: TGTGCCAGCAGCGCCGGACTAGCGTACCAAGAGACCCAGTACTTC. The full variable domain, its missing parts supplied by reference TRBV9 and TRBJ2-5, is DSGVTQTPKHLITATGQRVTLRCSPRSGDLSVYWYQQSLDQGLQFLIQYYNGEERAKGNILERFSAQQFPDLHSELNLSSLELGDSALYFCASSAGLAYQETQYFGPGTRLLVL.